The T cell receptor beta chain under discussion was sequenced for a study of a mutant IDH1 vaccine in newly diagnosed glioma (dated by TCRdb to about 2021). Broadly, across the study: Eight vaccinations were administered to patients in weeks 1, 3, 5, 7, 11, 15, 19 and 23, corresponding to visits V03 through V10. Vaccination started 4-6 weeks after radiotherapy alone, or was given together with temozolomide cycles in the groups whose treatment included chemotherapy. Prior to enrollment, standard therapy consisting of radiotherapy alone, temozolomide alone, or radiochemotherapy with temozolomide had been administered to patients, with the combination being received by most patients. The roughly 30 treated patients were approximately 62% male and around 40% female, with a mean age of around 40 years. Longitudinal TCRB deep sequencing was performed for some 25 treated patients wherever samples were available for exploratory analyses. Peripheral blood was collected at six visits: V03 (baseline), V05, V07, V10, V12 and V13.

General conclusions and limits of the study: The authors stated that sample limitations prevented analyses of patient blood samples from being reproduced. PBMC samples for TCRB deep sequencing were selected based on availability. Immune responses induced by the vaccine were seen in roughly 95% of patients across multiple MHC alleles. Pseudoprogression seemed to be unrelated to changes in the top peripheral T cell clonotypes found by TCRB sequencing.

The library came from the immunoSEQ multiplex PCR assay. Rearranged TCR beta chain sequences were amplified using the hsTCRB Kit according to the manufacturer's protocol. Sequencing of TCRB libraries was carried out on an Illumina MiSeq. The study's own analysis went as follows. Demultiplexing, trimming and gene mapping were performed with the kit vendor's proprietary platform. What TCRdb holds here is the immuneACCESS table cut down to in-frame rearrangements. Part of the clones is not present; checked against another copy, under half of the missing clones reflect an unresolved V gene, and the others are unexplained. V, J and clone size are taken as reported in that table, and D and trimming were inferred from the DNA itself. The sample data list approximately 66,000 clones, and approximately 84% of these were observed just once. Clones ranked in the top ten supply 10% to 15% of the sample. The CDR3 runs 15 residues from the cysteine to the phenylalanine. The read is trimmed to its CDR3 DNA, 45 bases read in frame from base 1. Relative to germline, V is 4 bases shorter and J is 1 base shorter, with 14 bases between their ends. CDR1 and CDR2 were assigned from the germline V gene as KGHSH and LQKENI.

This specimen's time point label, per the study, means: week 23, last vaccination. Each vaccine dose, consisting of 300 ug of a 20-mer mutant IDH1 peptide in Montanide, was administered subcutaneously with topical imiquimod. Newly diagnosed WHO grade 3 or 4 IDH1-mutant astrocytomas showing loss of nuclear ATRX were present in the donors. The samples were drawn from NOA16, a multicentre, single-arm, open-label phase I trial in Germany that tested a mutant IDH1 peptide vaccine in humans for the first time. Genomic DNA for TCRB sequencing was extracted from EDTA blood using the DNeasy Blood and Tissue Kit. Points on this clone: Its specific antigen is unknown. Per-base qualities were not stored, and no clone one base away is much larger.

The chain was built from TRBV18 and TRBJ2-7; the D region is possibly TRBD1 or TRBD2, each matching across 5 bases. Sequencing was performed on PBMCs, taken from a glioma patient whose treatment included an IDH1 peptide vaccine. This sequence was found in a man aged 18-30 years with glioma. The CDR3 region: CASSLTSGHSYEQYF. The bases read TGTGCCAGCTCACTTACTAGTGGACATTCCTACGAGCAGTACTTC.